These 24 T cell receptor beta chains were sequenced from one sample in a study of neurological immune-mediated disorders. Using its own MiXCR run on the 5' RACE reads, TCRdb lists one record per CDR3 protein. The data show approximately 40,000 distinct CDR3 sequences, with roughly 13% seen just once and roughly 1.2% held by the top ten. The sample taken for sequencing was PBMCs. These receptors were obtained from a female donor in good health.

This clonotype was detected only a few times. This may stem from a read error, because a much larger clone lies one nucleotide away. The CDR3 bases are TGCAGCGTTGGACTAGCGAAGTTCGAGCTGTTCTTC. It yields the protein CSVGLAKFELFF. This chain uses TRBV29-1 with TRBJ2-1; 8 bases map to TRBD2. The CDR3 sequence is 12 residues long. Germline lookup yields CDR1 SQVTM and CDR2 ANQGSEA.

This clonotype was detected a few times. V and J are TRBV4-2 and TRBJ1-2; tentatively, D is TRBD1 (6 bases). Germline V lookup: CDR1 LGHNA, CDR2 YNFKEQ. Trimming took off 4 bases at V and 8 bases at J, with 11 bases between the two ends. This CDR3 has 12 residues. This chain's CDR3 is CASSPDSRGYTF. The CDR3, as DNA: TGTGCCAGCAGCCCGGACAGCCGGGGCTACACCTTC.

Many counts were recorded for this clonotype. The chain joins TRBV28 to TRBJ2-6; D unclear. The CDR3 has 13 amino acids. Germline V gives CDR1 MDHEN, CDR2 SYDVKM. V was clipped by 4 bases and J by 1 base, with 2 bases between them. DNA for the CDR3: TGTGCCAGCAGTTCGTCTGGGGCCAACGTCCTGACTTTC. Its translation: CASSSSGANVLTF.

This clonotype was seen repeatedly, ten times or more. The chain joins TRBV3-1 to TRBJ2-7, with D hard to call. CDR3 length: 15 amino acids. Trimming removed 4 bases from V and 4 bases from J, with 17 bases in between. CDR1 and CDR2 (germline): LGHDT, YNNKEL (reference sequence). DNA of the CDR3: TGTGCCAGCAGCCCCCAGGCCGGGCTACCATACGAGCAGTACTTC. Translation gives CASSPQAGLPYEQYF.

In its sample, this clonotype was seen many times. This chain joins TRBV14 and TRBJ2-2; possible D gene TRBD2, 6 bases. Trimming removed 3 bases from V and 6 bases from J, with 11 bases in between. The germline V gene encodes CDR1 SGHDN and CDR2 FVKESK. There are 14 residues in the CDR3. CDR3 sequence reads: CASSQGGSPGELFF. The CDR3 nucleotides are TGTGCCAGCAGCCAGGGGGGTAGCCCCGGGGAGCTGTTTTTT.

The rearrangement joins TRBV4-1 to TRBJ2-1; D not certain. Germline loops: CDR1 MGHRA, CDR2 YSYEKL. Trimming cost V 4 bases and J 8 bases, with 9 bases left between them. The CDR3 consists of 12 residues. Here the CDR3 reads CASSLAQHEQFF. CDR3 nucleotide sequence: TGCGCCAGCAGCCTTGCCCAGCATGAGCAGTTCTTC.

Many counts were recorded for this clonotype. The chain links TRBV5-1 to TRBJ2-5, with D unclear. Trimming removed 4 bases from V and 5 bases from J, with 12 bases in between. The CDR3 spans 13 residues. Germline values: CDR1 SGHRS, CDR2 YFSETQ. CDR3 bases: TGCGCCAGCAGCCCTCAACCCCGGGAGACCCAGTACTTC. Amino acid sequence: CASSPQPRETQYF.

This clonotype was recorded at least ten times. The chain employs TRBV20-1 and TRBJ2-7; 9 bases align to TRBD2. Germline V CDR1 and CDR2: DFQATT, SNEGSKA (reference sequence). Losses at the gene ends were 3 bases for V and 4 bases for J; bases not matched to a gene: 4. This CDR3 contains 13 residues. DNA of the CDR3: TGCAGTGCTAGCGGGGCGGGAGGGTACGAGCAGTACTTC. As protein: CSASGAGGYEQYF.

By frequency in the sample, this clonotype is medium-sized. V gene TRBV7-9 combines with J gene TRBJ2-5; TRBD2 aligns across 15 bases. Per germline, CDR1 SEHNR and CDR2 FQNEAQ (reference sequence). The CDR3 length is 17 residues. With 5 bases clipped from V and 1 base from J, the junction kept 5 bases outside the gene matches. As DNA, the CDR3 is TGTGCCAGCAGCCCCGGACTAGCGGGAGGGTCCCAAGAGACCCAGTACTTC. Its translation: CASSPGLAGGSQETQYF. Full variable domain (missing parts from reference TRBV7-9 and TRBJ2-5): DTGVSQNPRHKITKRGQNVTFRCDPISEHNRLYWYRQTLGQGPEFLTYFQNEAQLEKSRLLSDRFSAERPKGSFSTLEIQRTEQGDSAMYLCASSPGLAGGSQETQYFGPGTRLLVL.

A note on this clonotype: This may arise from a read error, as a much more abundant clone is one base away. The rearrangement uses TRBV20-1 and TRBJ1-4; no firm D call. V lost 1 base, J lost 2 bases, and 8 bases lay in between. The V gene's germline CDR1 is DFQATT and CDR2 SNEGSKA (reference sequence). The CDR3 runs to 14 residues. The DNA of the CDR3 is TGCAGTGCTAGAGCAGTGGGTACTAATGAAAAACTGTTTTTT. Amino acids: CSARAVGTNEKLFF.

This chain's CDR3 is CASSLGAMGGTDTQYF. The CDR3 DNA is TGTGCCAGCAGCTTAGGGGCTATGGGAGGCACAGATACGCAGTATTTT. The chain carries TRBV7-2 and TRBJ2-3; D might be TRBD2 (5 bases). The length of the CDR3 is 16 residues. Trimming cost V 1 base and J 1 base, with 12 bases left between them. Germline loops: CDR1 SGHTA, CDR2 FQGNSA.

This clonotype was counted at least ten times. The DNA of the CDR3 is TGTGCCAGCAGTTTCGAGATTGGGACAGCTAACTATGGCTACACCTTC. Translated, it gives CASSFEIGTANYGYTF. The V and J genes are TRBV12-3 or TRBV12-4 and TRBJ1-2; TRBD1 matches at 7 bases. V lost 3 bases, J lost 0 bases, and 7 bases stayed unmatched. CDR3 length equals 16 residues.

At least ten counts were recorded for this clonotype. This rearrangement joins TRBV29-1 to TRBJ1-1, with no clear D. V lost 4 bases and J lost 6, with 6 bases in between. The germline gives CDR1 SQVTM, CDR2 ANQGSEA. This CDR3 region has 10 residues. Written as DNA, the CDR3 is TGCAGCGTTGTTAGGTCTGAAGCTTTCTTT. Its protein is CSVVRSEAFF.

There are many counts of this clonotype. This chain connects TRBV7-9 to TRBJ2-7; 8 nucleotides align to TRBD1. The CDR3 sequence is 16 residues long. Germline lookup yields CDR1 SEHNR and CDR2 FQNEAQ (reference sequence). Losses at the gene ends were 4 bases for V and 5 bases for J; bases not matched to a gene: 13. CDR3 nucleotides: TGTGCCAGCAGCTCGCAGGAAAGGACAGGGATGCACGAGCAGTACTTC. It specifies CASSSQERTGMHEQYF.

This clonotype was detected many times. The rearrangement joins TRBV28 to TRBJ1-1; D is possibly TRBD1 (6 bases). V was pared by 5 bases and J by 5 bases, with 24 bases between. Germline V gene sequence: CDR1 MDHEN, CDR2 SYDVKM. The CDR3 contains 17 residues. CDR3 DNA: TGTGCCAGCAGTCGAGGGGGGAAAATGGGGGGCACGACTGAAGCTTTCTTT. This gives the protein CASSRGGKMGGTTEAFF. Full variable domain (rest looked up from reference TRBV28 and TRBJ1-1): DVKVTQSSRYLVKRTGEKVFLECVQDMDHENMFWYRQDPGLGLRLIYFSYDVKMKEKGDIPEGYSVSREKKERFSLILESASTNQTSMYLCASSRGGKMGGTTEAFFGQGTRLTVV.

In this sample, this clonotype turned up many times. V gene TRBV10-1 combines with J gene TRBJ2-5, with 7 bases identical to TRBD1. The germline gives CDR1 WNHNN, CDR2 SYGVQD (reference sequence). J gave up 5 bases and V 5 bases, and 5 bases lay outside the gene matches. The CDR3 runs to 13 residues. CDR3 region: CASSTGAGETQYF. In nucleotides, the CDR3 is TGCGCCAGCAGTACAGGGGCGGGTGAGACCCAGTACTTC.

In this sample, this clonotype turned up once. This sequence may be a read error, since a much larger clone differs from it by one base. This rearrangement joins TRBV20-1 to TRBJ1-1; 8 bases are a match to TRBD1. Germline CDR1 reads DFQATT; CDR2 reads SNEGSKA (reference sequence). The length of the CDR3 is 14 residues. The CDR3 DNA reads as TGCAGTGCTAGCCAGGGGGCTATGAACACTGAAGCTCTCTTT. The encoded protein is CSASQGAMNTEALF.

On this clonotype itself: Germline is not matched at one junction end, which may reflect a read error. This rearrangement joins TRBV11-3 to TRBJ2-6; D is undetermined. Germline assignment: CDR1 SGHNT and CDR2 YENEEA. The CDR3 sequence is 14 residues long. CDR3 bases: TGTGTCAGCAGCCGGGCTTCTGGGGCCAACGTCCTGACTTTC. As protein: CVSSRASGANVLTF.

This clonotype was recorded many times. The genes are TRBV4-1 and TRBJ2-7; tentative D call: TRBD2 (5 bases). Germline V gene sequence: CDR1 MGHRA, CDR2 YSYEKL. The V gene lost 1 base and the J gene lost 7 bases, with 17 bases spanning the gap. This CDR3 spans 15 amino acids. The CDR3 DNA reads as TGCGCCAGCAGCCAAGGGGATACCCGCTCGGGGGAGCAGTACTTC. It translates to CASSQGDTRSGEQYF.

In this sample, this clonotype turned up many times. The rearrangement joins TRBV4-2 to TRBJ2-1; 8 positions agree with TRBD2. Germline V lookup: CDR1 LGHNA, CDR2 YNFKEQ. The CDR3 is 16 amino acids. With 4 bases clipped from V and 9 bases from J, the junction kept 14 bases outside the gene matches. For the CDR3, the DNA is TGTGCCAGCAGCCTACGGGGGGGGGAGAGTGGGGGTGAGCAGTTCTTC. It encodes CASSLRGGESGGEQFF.

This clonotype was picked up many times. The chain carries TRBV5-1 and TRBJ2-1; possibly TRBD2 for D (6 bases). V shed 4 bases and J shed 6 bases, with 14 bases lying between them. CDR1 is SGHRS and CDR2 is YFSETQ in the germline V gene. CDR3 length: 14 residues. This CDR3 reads CASSPGTVPNEQFF. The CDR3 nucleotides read TGCGCCAGCAGCCCTGGGACTGTTCCCAATGAGCAGTTCTTC.

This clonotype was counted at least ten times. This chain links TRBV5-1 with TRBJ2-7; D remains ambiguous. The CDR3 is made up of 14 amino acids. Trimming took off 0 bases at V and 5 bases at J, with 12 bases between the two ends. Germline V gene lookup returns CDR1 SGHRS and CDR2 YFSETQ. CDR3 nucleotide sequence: TGCGCCAGCAGCTTGGCAAAGGCACGCGACGAGCAGTACTTC. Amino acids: CASSLAKARDEQYF.

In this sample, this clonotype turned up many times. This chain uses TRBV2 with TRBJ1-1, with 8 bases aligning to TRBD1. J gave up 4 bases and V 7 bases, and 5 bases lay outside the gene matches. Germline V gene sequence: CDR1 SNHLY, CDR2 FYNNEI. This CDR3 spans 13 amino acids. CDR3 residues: CASKDREGTEAFF. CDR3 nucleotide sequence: TGTGCCAGCAAGGACAGGGAGGGCACTGAAGCTTTCTTT.

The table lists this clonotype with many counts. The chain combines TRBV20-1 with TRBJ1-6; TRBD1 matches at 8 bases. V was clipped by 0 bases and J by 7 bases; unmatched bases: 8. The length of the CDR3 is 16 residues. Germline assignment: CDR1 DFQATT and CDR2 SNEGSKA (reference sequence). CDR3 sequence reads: CSAREWGRDRNSPLHF. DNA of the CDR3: TGCAGTGCTAGAGAATGGGGGAGGGACAGGAATTCACCCCTCCACTTT.